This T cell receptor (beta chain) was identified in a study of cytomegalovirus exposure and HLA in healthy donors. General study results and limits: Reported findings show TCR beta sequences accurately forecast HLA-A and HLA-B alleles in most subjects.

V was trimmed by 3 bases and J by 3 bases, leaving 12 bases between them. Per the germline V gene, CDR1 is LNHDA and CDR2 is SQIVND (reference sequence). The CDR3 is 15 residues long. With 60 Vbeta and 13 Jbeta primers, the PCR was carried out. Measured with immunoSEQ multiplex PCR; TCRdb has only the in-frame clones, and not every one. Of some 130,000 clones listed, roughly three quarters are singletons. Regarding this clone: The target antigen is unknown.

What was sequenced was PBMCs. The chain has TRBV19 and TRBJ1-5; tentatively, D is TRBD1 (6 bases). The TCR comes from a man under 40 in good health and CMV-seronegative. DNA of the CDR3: TGTGCCAGTAGTATTAGAACAGGGACCAATCAGCCCCAGCATTTT. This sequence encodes CASSIRTGTNQPQHF.